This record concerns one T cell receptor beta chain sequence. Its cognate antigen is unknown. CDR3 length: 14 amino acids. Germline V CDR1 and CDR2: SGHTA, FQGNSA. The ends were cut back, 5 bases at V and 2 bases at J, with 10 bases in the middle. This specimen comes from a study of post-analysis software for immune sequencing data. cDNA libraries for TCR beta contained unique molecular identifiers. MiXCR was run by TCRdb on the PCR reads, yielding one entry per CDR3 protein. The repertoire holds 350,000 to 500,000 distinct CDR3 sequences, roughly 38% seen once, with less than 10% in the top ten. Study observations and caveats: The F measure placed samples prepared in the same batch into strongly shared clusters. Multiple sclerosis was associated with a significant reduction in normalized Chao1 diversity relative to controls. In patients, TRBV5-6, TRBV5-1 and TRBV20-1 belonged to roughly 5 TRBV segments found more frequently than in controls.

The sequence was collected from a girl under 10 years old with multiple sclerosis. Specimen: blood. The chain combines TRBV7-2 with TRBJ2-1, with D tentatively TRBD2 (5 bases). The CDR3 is CASSDYGTYNEQFF. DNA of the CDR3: TGTGCCAGCAGCGACTACGGAACCTACAATGAGCAGTTCTTC. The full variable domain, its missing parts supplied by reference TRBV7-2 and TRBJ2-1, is GAGVSQSPSNKVTEKGKDVELRCDPISGHTALYWYRQSLGQGLEFLIYFQGNSAPDKSGLPSDRFSAERTGGSVSTLTIQRTQQEDSAVYLCASSDYGTYNEQFFGPGTRLTVL.